This entry lists 12 T cell receptor beta chains sequenced from one sample in a study of blood T cell repertoires in COVID-19. Here immunoSEQ multiplex PCR was the method, and the copy in TCRdb shows in-frame clones only, minus some. The sample lists some 420,000 clones, approximately 92% occurring once. Sequencing was performed on PBMCs or T cells enriched from blood (not recorded which). These receptors all stem from a man under 40 who had recovered from COVID-19.

This clone was seen a single time. The chain joins TRBV4-1 to TRBJ1-1, with D tentatively TRBD1 (5 bases). V lost 2 bases, J lost 5 bases, and 24 bases lay in between. The germline V gene encodes CDR1 MGHRA and CDR2 YSYEKL. This CDR3 spans 18 amino acids. In DNA, the CDR3 is TGCGCCAGCAGCCAAAGTCAGTTAAGGTTCGGGACTAGGACTGAAGCTTTCTTT. Residues: CASSQSQLRFGTRTEAFF.

This clone has a single count. The chain employs TRBV7-9 and TRBJ1-1; TRBD1 aligns across 8 bases. CDR3 length: 16 residues. The V gene's germline CDR1 is SEHNR and CDR2 FQNEAQ (reference sequence). The trim removed 5 bases at V and 0 bases at J, leaving 8 bases unmatched. CDR3 DNA sequence: TGTGCCAGCAGCCCCGGGACAGGCGCCCTGAACACTGAAGCTTTCTTT. Translation gives CASSPGTGALNTEAFF.

The rearrangement uses TRBV15 and TRBJ2-3, with 10 bases that match TRBD1. The CDR3 extends over 16 amino acids. The germline V gene has CDR1 LNHNV and CDR2 YYDKDF (reference sequence). The junction had 4 bases not matched to a gene; V was cut back by 0 bases and J by 4 bases. CDR3 in DNA: TGTGCCACCAGCAGAGAGGGACAGGGGTTCCCAGATACGCAGTATTTT. Its protein is CATSREGQGFPDTQYF. Combining the CDR3 with reference TRBV15 and TRBJ2-3 gives the whole variable domain DAMVIQNPRYQVTQFGKPVTLSCSQTLNHNVMYWYQQKSSQAPKLLFHYYDKDFNNEADTPDNFQSRRPNTSFCFLDIRSPGLGDTAMYLCATSREGQGFPDTQYFGPGTRLTVL.

The CDR3 coding sequence is TGCGCCAGCAGCTTGGTGGTAGCGGGAGGGGTAGCAGATACGCAGTATTTT. Amino acids: CASSLVVAGGVADTQYF. The chain joins TRBV5-1 to TRBJ2-3, with TRBD2 identical over 11 bases. From germline, CDR1 is SGHRS and CDR2 YFSETQ. With 0 bases clipped from V and 4 bases from J, the junction kept 7 bases outside the gene matches. The CDR3 has 17 amino acids.

This chain joins TRBV6-5 and TRBJ2-1, with no clear D. Germline V gene data show CDR1 as MNHEY and CDR2 as SVGAGI. The V end was cut by 0 bases, the J end by 6 bases, with 15 bases between. The length of the CDR3 is 16 residues. The CDR3 loop reads CASSYSRSRIGNEQFF. CDR3 DNA: TGTGCCAGCAGTTACTCTCGGTCTAGAATAGGCAATGAGCAGTTCTTC.

This rearrangement joins TRBV2 to TRBJ2-1, with 9 bases lining up with TRBD2. Unmatched junction bases numbered 14, after V lost 6 bases and J lost 8 bases. CDR3 size: 16 residues. The germline V gene has CDR1 SNHLY and CDR2 FYNNEI. The CDR3 DNA reads TGTGCCAGCAGCACCGCCGGGACTAGCAATTTCGATGAGCAGTTCTTC. This encodes CASSTAGTSNFDEQFF.

Only a few counts were recorded for this clone. The chain has TRBV19 and TRBJ1-4; 8 bases align to TRBD1. Germline CDR1 LNHDA, CDR2 SQIVND (reference sequence). The CDR3 spans 15 residues. The ends lost 6 bases at V and 4 bases at J; junction bases unmatched: 7. CDR3 region: CASRSWTGSNEKLFF. The DNA for the CDR3 is TGTGCCAGTAGAAGTTGGACAGGGAGTAATGAAAAACTGTTTTTT.

The chain employs TRBV18 and TRBJ2-3; 9 nucleotides align to TRBD2. Per the germline V gene, CDR1 is KGHSH and CDR2 is LQKENI. The junction had 10 bases not matched to a gene; V was cut back by 2 bases and J by 4 bases. This CDR3 is 17 amino acids long. The CDR3 coding sequence is TGTGCCAGCTCACCAAGGGTAGCGGGAGTTTCTTCAGATACGCAGTATTTT. Protein: CASSPRVAGVSSDTQYF.

Remarks on this clone: One junction end disagrees with the germline gene, perhaps due to a read error. This chain uses TRBV28 with TRBJ2-7, with D possibly TRBD2 on 6 matching bases. The germline CDR1 and CDR2 sequences are MDHEN and SYDVKM. The CDR3 length is 12 residues. The CDR3 DNA is TGTGCCAGCAGTTCCCTCGCGCGGGGTTGGGACTTC. The encoded protein is CASSSLARGWDF.

This sequence joins TRBV5-1 and TRBJ2-7, with D possibly TRBD2 on 7 matching bases. Deletions cut 7 bases from V and 5 bases from J, with 13 bases between. CDR3 length equals 12 residues. Germline-derived CDR1 and CDR2 are SGHRS and YFSETQ. The CDR3 bases are TGCGCCAGCCGAGGGGGGGCCCACGAGCAGTACTTC. Translation: CASRGGAHEQYF. The complete variable domain, with remaining parts taken from reference TRBV5-1 and TRBJ2-7, reads KAGVTQTPRYLIKTRGQQVTLSCSPISGHRSVSWYQQTPGQGLQFLFEYFSETQRNKGNFPGRFSGRQFSNSRSEMNVSTLELGDSALYLCASRGGAHEQYFGPGTRLTVT.

This clone appeared a few times. The CDR3 DNA sequence: TGTGCCAGCAGTTTTACAGGGCGAGAGACCCAGTACTTC. It codes for CASSFTGRETQYF. The gene calls are TRBV6-6 and TRBJ2-5; tentative D call: TRBD1 (6 bases). The germline V gene has CDR1 MNHNY and CDR2 SVGAGI (reference sequence). This CDR3 has 13 amino acids. The V end was cut by 4 bases, the J end by 4 bases, with 10 bases between.

As regards this clone: At the DNA level, this CDR3 is encoded by other sequences in the same sample as well. The chain uses TRBV18 and TRBJ1-3; 7 nucleotides match TRBD1. V lost 6 bases to trimming and J lost 4 bases; unmatched junction nucleotides: 3. The V gene's germline CDR1 is KGHSH and CDR2 LQKENI. The CDR3 totals 13 residues. The CDR3 DNA reads as TGTGCCAGCTCGGCGGACAGGGGAAACACCATATATTTT. It translates to CASSADRGNTIYF.